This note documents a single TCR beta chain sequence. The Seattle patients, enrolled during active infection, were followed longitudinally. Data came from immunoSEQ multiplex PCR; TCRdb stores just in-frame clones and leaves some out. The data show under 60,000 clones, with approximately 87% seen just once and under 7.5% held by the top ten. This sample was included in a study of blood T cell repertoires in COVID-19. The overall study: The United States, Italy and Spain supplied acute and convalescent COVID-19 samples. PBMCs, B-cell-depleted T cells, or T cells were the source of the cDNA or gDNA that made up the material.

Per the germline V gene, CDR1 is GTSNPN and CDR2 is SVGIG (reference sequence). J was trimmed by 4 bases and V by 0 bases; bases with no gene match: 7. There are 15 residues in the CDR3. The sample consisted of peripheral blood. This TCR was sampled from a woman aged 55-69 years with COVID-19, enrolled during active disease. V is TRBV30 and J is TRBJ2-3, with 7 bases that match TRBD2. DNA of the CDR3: TGTGCCTGGAGTGTAGGCACTCGGGGGGCAGATACGCAGTATTTT. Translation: CAWSVGTRGADTQYF.